Detailed here is one T cell receptor beta chain. This clone was counted a single time. This receptor's antigen is unknown. The record has no base qualities; no much larger clone is one base away. The data were obtained in a study of cytotoxic CD8 clonotypes in ibrutinib-treated CLL (dated by TCRdb to 2020 to 2022). For the study in its entirety: The cohort was composed of about a dozen relapsed/refractory and roughly 16 treatment-naive patients; IGHV unmutated status was identified in approximately 17 patients. Partial responses were observed in approximately 24 patients and complete responses in 2; after a median follow-up of around 64 months, remission was maintained in approximately 14 patients and progression was observed in approximately 12. The response samples were drawn at a median of approximately twelve months into treatment, with a range of roughly 6 to 36 months. An average of around 250,000 productive templates and 94,082 productive rearrangements was obtained per sample. Longitudinal samples were available for about 30% of the roughly 86 trial participants. Cryopreserved peripheral blood mononuclear cells were collected at three points: before therapy, at response, and at either sustained remission or disease progression. Every remission and progressive disease sample was obtained while ibrutinib was still being received by the patients. Study-wide findings and limitations: An increase in clonality was observed at ibrutinib response, with clonality remaining stable during sustained remission and falling back toward baseline at progression. Sampling times were not matched between sustained-remission and progressing patients, and lymph node repertoires were not studied. Baseline clonality exceeded that of age-matched healthy donors and correlated strongly with circulating CD8+ T-cell counts. Public clonotypes were rare and either shrank or stayed stable during treatment, and the rise in clonality at ibrutinib response reflected expansion of private clonotypes.

Roughly 2 micrograms of genomic DNA were extracted from cryopreserved PBMCs for TCR beta library preparation. High-throughput TCR beta sequencing was performed on longitudinal blood samples from CLL patients receiving ibrutinib monotherapy. The patients took part in an open-label, single-center phase 2 trial of ibrutinib monotherapy. CDR1 and CDR2, per the germline V gene, are SGHRS and YFSETQ. The CDR3 starts with the cysteine, ends with the phenylalanine, and has 14 residues. CDR3 DNA only is kept here, 42 bases in frame from base 1. The germline V end is reduced by 4 bases and the J end by 4 bases; junction bases left unmatched: 8. Each clonotype received, on average, around 10x coverage in deep resolution sequencing performed on a MiSeq, where the target depth lay between 1 in 1 million and 1 in 200,000 T cells. TCR beta libraries were generated with the immunoSEQ hsTCRB Kit. Per the authors' processing: Data were analyzed with ImmunoSEQ Data Assistant and ImmunoSEQ Analyzer, with V, D and J genes assigned per IMGT definitions. Clonality, with values ranging from 0 to 1, was calculated as one minus the normalized Shannon entropy of productive rearrangement frequencies. Only overrepresented clonotypes making up at least 0.05% of the repertoire of each patient were included in the public clonotype analysis. Fewer than 15 age-matched healthy donor repertoires from immuneACCESS served as clonality controls. TCRdb took over this immuneACCESS table, retaining in-frame rearrangements with V and J assigned. Such tables are incomplete; in checked studies, under half of the missing clones stem from an unresolved V gene, and the remainder is unexplained. V, J and clone size are taken as reported in that table, and D and trimming were inferred from the DNA itself. This sample comprises approximately 340,000 clones, roughly two thirds of them detected only once. Of the sample, 6.3% falls within the top ten clones.

The rearrangement joined TRBV5-1 to TRBJ2-7, with 7 bases in between that match TRBD1. This receptor was taken from a human donor with chronic lymphocytic leukemia. Specimen: PBMCs, collected after 36 months of ibrutinib treatment. The nucleotides are TGCGCCAGCAGCCCCATTCGCAGGGGGTACGAGCAGTACTTC. Translated, this is CASSPIRRGYEQYF.